The rows below give T cell receptor beta chains drawn from one sample of a study of T cell responses to AZD1222 COVID-19 vaccine. Produced via immunoSEQ multiplex PCR; TCRdb's table is partial and in-frame only. The sample has about 180,000 clones, approximately 92% seen once. The material sequenced was peripheral blood, taken on day 0 of AZD1222 vaccination. The receptors were sampled from an adult in good health. CDR3s leave out the opening cysteine and the closing phenylalanine or tryptophan. The order of the fields is J gene, V gene, CDR3 protein.

>TRBJ2-3|TRBV15
ATGEGGSTDTQY
>TRBJ2-7|TRBV18
ASSPDFASEQY
>TRBJ1-1|TRBV6-5
ASSYREGRGIPEAF
>TRBJ1-2|TRBV7-9
ASRSGPQGYT
>TRBJ1-1|TRBV28
ASFTTGGVFTEAF
>TRBJ1-3|TRBV7-9
ASSSAVDSGNTIY
>TRBJ2-7|TRBV11-1
ASSRDRGGDEQY
>TRBJ1-2|TRBV14
ASSQDLGTANYGYT
>TRBJ2-1|TRBV27
ASSSPSNEQF
>TRBJ1-1|TRBV3-1/TRBV3-2
ASSQGGPRGSTEAF
>TRBJ1-5|TRBV15
ATAAAHNQPQH
>TRBJ2-2|TRBV27
ASTGQGATGELF
>TRBJ1-2|TRBV9
ASSVAGQGSLYGYT
>TRBJ2-3|TRBV2
ASSKRESTDTQY
>TRBJ1-5|TRBV19
ASSWQDYSNQPQH
>TRBJ1-4|TRBV27
ASSLAAGINEKLF
>TRBJ2-5|TRBV5-1
ASSSGTSKETQY
>TRBJ2-7|TRBV7-9
ASSSQGASSYEQY